Below, one T cell receptor (beta chain) is given with its context. This table comes from immunoSEQ multiplex PCR, and its TCRdb copy is limited to in-frame clones, with some not included. The table shows approximately 72,000 clones, with more than 80% occurring only once. The data were obtained in a study of blood T cell repertoires in COVID-19. Germline V gene sequence: CDR1 MNHEY, CDR2 SVGEGT. CDR3 length equals 14 residues. The V gene end was trimmed by 5 bases and the J gene end by 1 base; junction bases not matched to a gene: 5. The sample was peripheral blood. The clonotype originates from a woman of 80 years or more with active or convalescent COVID-19. This sequence joins TRBV6-2 or TRBV6-3 and TRBJ2-7; 7 positions agree with TRBD1. The CDR3 protein is CASSVPGQSYEQYF. In nucleotides, the CDR3 is TGTGCCAGCAGTGTACCGGGACAGTCCTACGAGCAGTACTTC.